This TCR beta chain came from a study of blood T cell repertoires in COVID-19 (dated by TCRdb to the early 2020s). Notes on the research overall: Collaborator samples came from the United States, Italy and Spain and covered acute and convalescent phases of COVID-19. The dataset comprised deeply sampled blood TCRbeta repertoires from subjects exposed to, actively infected with, or recovered from COVID-19. The sample metadata nearly always contained a de-identified subject ID, COVID-19 status, age in years and sex. The prospective study material was composed of cDNA or gDNA derived from T cells, B-cell-depleted T cells, or PBMCs. Where available, HLA class I and class II types were obtained from metadata supplied by the sample provider rather than from assay-based typing. The repertoires were made available in a free public database intended to serve as a resource for research on the immune response to SARS-CoV-2. The samples were drawn from the first 160 participants of the ongoing ImmuneRACE study and from over a thousand subjects provided by 6 global collaborators.

In the prospective study, participants were roughly 18 to 95 years old, resided in about two dozen geographic areas of the United States, and were enrolled through a virtual design. In the prospective study, participants were assigned to cohorts based on the clinical history participants reported in a screening survey and a study questionnaire. Recovered participants in ImmuneRACE Cohort 3 were defined by two consecutive negative NP/OP PCR tests, clearance by a healthcare professional, or resolution of symptoms. In the prospective study, mobile phlebotomists collected whole blood, serum and a nasopharyngeal or oropharyngeal swab from each participant. Prospective study participants could optionally give additional blood draws and questionnaires over an approximately two-month period. Before DNA extraction, prospective study blood samples were shipped either frozen or at room temperature. Overall study results and their limits: The amount of clinical and demographic metadata varied by source and participant and was provided uncurated.

Comment on this clone: No antigen is known for it. No qualities accompany the bases; no much larger clone lies one base away.

The CDR3 covers 14 residues, taking in both the cysteine and the phenylalanine. CDR3 DNA is the only sequence kept; it has 42 bases, read in frame from the first base. V sheds 1 base and J sheds 8 bases, leaving 14 bases between their ends. CDR1 and CDR2 (LGHDT, YNNKEL) derive from the germline V gene (reference sequence). TCRbeta CDR3 regions were amplified from genomic DNA by means of the immunoSEQ Assay, a bias-controlled multiplex PCR. Per the original workflow: The number of nucleated cells in each sample was estimated from the amplification of reference gene primers within the assay. To quantify the absolute abundance of each unique TCRbeta CDR3 rearrangement, sequence reads were collapsed and filtered. For each sample, productive Simpson clonality was calculated as the square root of Simpson's diversity index across productive rearrangements. TCRdb retrieved this table from immuneACCESS and kept in-frame rearrangements only. Not all clones are present; in checked studies, unresolved V genes account for under half, and no reason is known for the remainder. V, J and clone size derive from that table, while D and trimming were established from the DNA sequence. The sample contains 150,000 to 200,000 clones, approximately 87% of them found a single time. The ten largest clones add up to approximately 4% of the sample.

The chain employs TRBV3-1 (or the pseudogene TRBV3-2) and TRBJ1-2, with the D gene too uncertain to name. The clonotype comes from a woman in her fifties or sixties who had recovered from COVID-19. Sequenced material: PBMCs or T cells enriched from blood (not recorded which). The sequenced DNA is TGTGCCAGCAGCCAAGTTCGGATGACCGGGGGCTACACCTTC. This encodes CASSQVRMTGGYTF.